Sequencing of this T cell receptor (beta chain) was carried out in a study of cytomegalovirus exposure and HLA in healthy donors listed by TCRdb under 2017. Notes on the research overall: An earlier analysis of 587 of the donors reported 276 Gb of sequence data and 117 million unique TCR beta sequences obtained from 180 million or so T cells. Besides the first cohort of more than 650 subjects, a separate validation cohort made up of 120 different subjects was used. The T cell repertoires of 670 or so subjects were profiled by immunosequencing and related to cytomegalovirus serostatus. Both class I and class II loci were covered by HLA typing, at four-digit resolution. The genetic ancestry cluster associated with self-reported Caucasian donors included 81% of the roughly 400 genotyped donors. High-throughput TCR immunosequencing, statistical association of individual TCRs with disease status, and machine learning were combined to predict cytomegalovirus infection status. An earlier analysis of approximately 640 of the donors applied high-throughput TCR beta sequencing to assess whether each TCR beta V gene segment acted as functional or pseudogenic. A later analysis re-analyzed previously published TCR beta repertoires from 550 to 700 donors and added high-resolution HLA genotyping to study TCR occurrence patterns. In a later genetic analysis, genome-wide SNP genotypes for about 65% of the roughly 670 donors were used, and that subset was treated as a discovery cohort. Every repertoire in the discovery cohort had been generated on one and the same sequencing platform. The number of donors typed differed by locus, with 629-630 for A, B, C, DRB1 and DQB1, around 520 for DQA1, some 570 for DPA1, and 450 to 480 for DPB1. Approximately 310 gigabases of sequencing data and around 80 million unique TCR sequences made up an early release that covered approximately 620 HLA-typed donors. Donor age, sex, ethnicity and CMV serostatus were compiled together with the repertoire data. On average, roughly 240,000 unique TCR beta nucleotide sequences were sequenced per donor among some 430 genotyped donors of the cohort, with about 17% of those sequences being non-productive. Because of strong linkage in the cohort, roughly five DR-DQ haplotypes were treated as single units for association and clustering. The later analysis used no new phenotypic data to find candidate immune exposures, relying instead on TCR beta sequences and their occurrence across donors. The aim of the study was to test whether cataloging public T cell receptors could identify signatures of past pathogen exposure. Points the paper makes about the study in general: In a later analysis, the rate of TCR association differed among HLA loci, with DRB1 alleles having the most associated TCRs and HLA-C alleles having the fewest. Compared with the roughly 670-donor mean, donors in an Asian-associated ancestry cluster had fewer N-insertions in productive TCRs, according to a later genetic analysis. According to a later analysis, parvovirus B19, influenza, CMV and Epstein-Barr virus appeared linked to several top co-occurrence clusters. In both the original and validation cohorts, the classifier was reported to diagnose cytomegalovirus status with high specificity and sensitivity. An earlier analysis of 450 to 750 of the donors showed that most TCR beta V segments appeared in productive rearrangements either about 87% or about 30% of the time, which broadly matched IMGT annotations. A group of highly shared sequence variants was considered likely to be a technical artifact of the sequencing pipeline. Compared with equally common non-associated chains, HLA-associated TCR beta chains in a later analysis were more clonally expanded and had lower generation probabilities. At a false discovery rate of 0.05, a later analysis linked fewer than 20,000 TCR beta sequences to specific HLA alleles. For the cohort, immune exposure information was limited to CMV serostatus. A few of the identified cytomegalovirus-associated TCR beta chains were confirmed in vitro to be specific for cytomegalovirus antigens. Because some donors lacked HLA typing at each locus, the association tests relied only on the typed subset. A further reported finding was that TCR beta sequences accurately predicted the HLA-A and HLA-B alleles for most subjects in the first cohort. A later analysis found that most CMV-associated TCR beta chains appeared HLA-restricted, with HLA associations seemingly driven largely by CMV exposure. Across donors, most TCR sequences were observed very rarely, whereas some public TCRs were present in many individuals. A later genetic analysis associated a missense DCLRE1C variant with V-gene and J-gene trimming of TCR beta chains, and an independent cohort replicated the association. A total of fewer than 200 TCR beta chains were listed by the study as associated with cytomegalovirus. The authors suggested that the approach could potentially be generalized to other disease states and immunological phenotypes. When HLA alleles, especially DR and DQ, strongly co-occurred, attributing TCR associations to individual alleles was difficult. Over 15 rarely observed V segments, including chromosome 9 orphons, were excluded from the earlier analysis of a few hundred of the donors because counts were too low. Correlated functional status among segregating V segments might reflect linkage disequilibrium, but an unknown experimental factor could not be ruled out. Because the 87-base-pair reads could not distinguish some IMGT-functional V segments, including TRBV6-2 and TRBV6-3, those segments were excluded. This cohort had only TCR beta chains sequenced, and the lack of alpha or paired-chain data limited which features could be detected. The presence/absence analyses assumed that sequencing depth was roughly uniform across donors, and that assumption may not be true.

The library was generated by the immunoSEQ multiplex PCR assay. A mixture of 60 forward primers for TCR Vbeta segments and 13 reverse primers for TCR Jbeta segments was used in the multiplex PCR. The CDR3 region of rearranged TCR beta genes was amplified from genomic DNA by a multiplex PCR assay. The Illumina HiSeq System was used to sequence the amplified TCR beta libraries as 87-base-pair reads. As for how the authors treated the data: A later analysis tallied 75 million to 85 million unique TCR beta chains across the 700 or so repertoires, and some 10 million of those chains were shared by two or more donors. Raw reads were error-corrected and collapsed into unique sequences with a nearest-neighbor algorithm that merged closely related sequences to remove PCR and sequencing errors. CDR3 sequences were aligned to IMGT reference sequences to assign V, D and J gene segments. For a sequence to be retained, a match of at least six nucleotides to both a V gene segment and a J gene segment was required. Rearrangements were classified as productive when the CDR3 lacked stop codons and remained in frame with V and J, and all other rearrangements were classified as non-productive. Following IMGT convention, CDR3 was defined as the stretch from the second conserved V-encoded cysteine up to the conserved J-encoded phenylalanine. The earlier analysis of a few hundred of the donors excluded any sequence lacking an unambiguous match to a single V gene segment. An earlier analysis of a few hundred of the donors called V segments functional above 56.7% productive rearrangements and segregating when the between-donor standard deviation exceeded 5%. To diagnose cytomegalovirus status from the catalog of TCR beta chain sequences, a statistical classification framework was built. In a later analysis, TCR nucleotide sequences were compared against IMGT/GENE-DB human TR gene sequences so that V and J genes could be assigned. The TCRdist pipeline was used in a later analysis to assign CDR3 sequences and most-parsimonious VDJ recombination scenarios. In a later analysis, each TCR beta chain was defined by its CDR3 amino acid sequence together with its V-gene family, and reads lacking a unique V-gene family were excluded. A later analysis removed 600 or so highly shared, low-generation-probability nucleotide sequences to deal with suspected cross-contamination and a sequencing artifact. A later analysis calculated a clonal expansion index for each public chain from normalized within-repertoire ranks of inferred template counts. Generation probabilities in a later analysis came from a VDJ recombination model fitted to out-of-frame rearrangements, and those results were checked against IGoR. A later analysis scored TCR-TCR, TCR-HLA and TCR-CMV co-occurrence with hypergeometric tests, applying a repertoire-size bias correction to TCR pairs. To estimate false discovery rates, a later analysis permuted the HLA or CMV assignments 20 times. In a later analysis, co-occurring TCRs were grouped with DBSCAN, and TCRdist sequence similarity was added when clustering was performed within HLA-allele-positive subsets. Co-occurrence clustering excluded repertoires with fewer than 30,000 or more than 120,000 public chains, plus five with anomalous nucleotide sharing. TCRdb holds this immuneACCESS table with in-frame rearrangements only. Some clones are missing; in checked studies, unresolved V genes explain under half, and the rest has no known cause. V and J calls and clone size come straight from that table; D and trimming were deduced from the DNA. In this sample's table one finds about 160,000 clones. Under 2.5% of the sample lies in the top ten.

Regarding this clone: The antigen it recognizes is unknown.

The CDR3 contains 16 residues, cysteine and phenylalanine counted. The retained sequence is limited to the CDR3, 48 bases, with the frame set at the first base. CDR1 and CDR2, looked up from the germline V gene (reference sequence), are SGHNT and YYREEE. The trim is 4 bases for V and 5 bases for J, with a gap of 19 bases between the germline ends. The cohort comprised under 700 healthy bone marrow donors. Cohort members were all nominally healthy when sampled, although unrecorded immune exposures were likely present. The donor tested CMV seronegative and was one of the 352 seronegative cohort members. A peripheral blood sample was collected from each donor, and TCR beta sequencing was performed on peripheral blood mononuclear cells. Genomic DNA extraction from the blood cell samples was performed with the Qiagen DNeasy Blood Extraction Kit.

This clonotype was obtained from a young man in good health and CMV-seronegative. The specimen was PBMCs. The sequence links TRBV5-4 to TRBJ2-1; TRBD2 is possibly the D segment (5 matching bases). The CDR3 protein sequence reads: CASSTLLVVGDNEQFF. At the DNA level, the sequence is TGTGCCAGCAGCACCCTACTAGTAGTTGGCGACAATGAGCAGTTCTTC.